Listed below are T cell receptor beta chains from one sample, sequenced in a study of response to subunit inactivated influenza vaccine. TCRdb analysed the RT-PCR reads with MiXCR anew, one entry per CDR3 protein. The sample has roughly 500,000 distinct CDR3 sequences; 16% are singletons. The sequencing here drew on CD4+ T cells sorted from PBMCs, taken about 24 months after vaccination. The source is a man in his fifties or sixties who received an inactivated influenza vaccine. Each CDR3 is given with its conserved first and last residue. D genes are given only for firm matches. Clone size is stated in some rows and not others, as once, few, many or a class when expanded.

J gene: TRBJ2-2
D gene: .
clone size: few
V gene: TRBV5-1
CDR3 protein: CASRPAPGPGELFF
CDR3 DNA: TGCGCCAGCAGGCCGGCCCCGGGTCCCGGGGAGCTGTTTTTT

J gene: TRBJ1-2
D gene: .
clone size: few
V gene: TRBV20-1
CDR3 protein: CSARARGGNYGYTF
CDR3 DNA: TGCAGTGCTAGAGCCCGGGGGGGCAACTATGGCTACACCTTC

J gene: TRBJ1-5
D gene: .
clone size: .
V gene: TRBV20-1
CDR3 protein: CSAYKEAGFNQPQHF
CDR3 DNA: TGCAGTGCATATAAAGAGGCAGGATTCAATCAGCCCCAGCATTTT

J gene: TRBJ2-3
D gene: .
clone size: few
V gene: TRBV28
CDR3 protein: CASSLSHGQRNTDTQYF
CDR3 DNA: TGTGCCAGCAGTTTATCTCACGGACAGCGGAACACAGATACGCAGTATTTT

J gene: TRBJ1-3
D gene: .
clone size: .
V gene: TRBV29-1
CDR3 protein: CSVEGPGTGNTIYF
CDR3 DNA: TGCAGCGTTGAAGGGCCAGGGACTGGAAACACCATATATTTT

J gene: TRBJ2-4
D gene: .
clone size: many
V gene: TRBV20-1
CDR3 protein: CSADDPAEGKNIQYF
CDR3 DNA: TGCAGTGCTGATGACCCGGCCGAGGGTAAAAACATTCAGTACTTC

J gene: TRBJ1-2
D gene: .
clone size: few
V gene: TRBV7-2
CDR3 protein: CASSRTRDGYTF
CDR3 DNA: TGTGCCAGCAGTCGAACCAGGGATGGCTACACCTTC

J gene: TRBJ2-1
D gene: .
clone size: few
V gene: TRBV29-1
CDR3 protein: CSVDPGSGEQFF
CDR3 DNA: TGCAGCGTCGACCCAGGGTCCGGTGAGCAGTTCTTC

J gene: TRBJ2-5
D gene: .
clone size: few
V gene: TRBV29-1
CDR3 protein: CSVEAVGETQYF
CDR3 DNA: TGCAGCGTTGAAGCAGTTGGAGAGACCCAGTACTTC

J gene: TRBJ2-7
D gene: TRBD1
clone size: .
V gene: TRBV5-1
CDR3 protein: CASSLAGTGKGAYEQYF
CDR3 DNA: TGCGCCAGCAGCTTGGCCGGGACAGGGAAGGGGGCCTACGAGCAGTACTTC

J gene: TRBJ1-2
D gene: .
clone size: few
V gene: TRBV4-2
CDR3 protein: CASSQDQSLIYGYTF
CDR3 DNA: TGTGCCAGCAGCCAAGACCAGTCCCTAATCTATGGCTACACCTTC

J gene: TRBJ2-7
D gene: .
clone size: .
V gene: TRBV28
CDR3 protein: CASSPTRGKGSYEQYF
CDR3 DNA: TGTGCCAGCAGTCCCACCAGGGGAAAGGGTTCCTACGAGCAGTACTTC

J gene: TRBJ1-2
D gene: .
clone size: .
V gene: TRBV4-2
CDR3 protein: CASSPSGRGNTNYGYTF
CDR3 DNA: TGTGCCAGCAGCCCATCAGGGAGGGGCAATACTAACTATGGCTACACCTTC

J gene: TRBJ2-1
D gene: TRBD1
clone size: .
V gene: TRBV2
CDR3 protein: CASSLTGDEQFF
CDR3 DNA: TGTGCCAGCAGTCTCACAGGGGATGAGCAGTTCTTC

J gene: TRBJ2-7
D gene: .
clone size: few
V gene: TRBV7-6
CDR3 protein: CASSLAEEQYF
CDR3 DNA: TGTGCCAGCAGCTTAGCTGAGGAGCAGTACTTC

J gene: TRBJ1-2
D gene: TRBD1
clone size: few
V gene: TRBV7-2
CDR3 protein: CASSLEGAYPLYGYTF
CDR3 DNA: TGTGCCAGCAGCTTAGAGGGGGCCTACCCCCTCTATGGCTACACCTTC

J gene: TRBJ2-5
D gene: .
clone size: few
V gene: TRBV25-1
CDR3 protein: CASSVRGAQETQYF
CDR3 DNA: TGTGCCAGCAGTGTGAGGGGAGCACAAGAGACCCAGTACTTC

J gene: TRBJ1-1
D gene: TRBD1
clone size: .
V gene: TRBV27
CDR3 protein: CASSLMTGGQAFF
CDR3 DNA: TGTGCCAGCAGTTTAATGACAGGGGGCCAAGCTTTCTTT

J gene: TRBJ2-3
D gene: .
clone size: .
V gene: TRBV7-2
CDR3 protein: CASSPASTPTQYF
CDR3 DNA: TGTGCCAGCAGCCCAGCGTCTACCCCGACGCAGTATTTT

J gene: TRBJ2-1
D gene: .
clone size: few
V gene: TRBV7-9
CDR3 protein: CASSLASSGPFYNEQFF
CDR3 DNA: TGTGCCAGCAGCTTAGCGAGTTCGGGCCCATTTTACAATGAGCAGTTCTTC

J gene: TRBJ1-1
D gene: TRBD1
clone size: few
V gene: TRBV6-2/TRBV6-3
CDR3 protein: CASAGQGEAFF
CDR3 DNA: TGTGCCAGCGCCGGACAGGGGGAAGCTTTCTTT

J gene: TRBJ1-1
D gene: TRBD1
clone size: few
V gene: TRBV4-1
CDR3 protein: CASSQEVRGHTEAFF
CDR3 DNA: TGCGCCAGCAGCCAAGAGGTCAGGGGGCATACTGAAGCTTTCTTT

J gene: TRBJ2-3
D gene: .
clone size: few
V gene: TRBV20-1
CDR3 protein: CSARSRYVASPSTDTQYF
CDR3 DNA: TGCAGTGCTAGAAGTCGCTACGTGGCTAGCCCTAGCACAGATACGCAGTATTTT

J gene: TRBJ1-4
D gene: TRBD1
clone size: .
V gene: TRBV4-1
CDR3 protein: CASSRGQGARNEKLFF
CDR3 DNA: TGCGCCAGCAGCCGTGGACAGGGGGCGAGGAATGAAAAACTGTTTTTT

J gene: TRBJ1-2
D gene: TRBD1
clone size: .
V gene: TRBV12-3/TRBV12-4
CDR3 protein: CASSRGTAYGYTF
CDR3 DNA: TGTGCCAGCAGCCGGGGGACAGCCTATGGCTACACCTTC

J gene: TRBJ2-1
D gene: TRBD2
clone size: few
V gene: TRBV11-2
CDR3 protein: CASSFRSGGASDEQFF
CDR3 DNA: TGTGCCAGCAGCTTTCGTTCGGGGGGGGCCTCCGATGAGCAGTTCTTC

J gene: TRBJ1-1
D gene: TRBD1
clone size: .
V gene: TRBV20-1
CDR3 protein: CSARDGTGANTEAFF
CDR3 DNA: TGCAGTGCTAGAGACGGGACAGGGGCGAACACTGAAGCTTTCTTT

J gene: TRBJ1-2
D gene: .
clone size: few
V gene: TRBV2
CDR3 protein: CASSELAANYGYTF
CDR3 DNA: TGTGCCAGCAGTGAACTGGCTGCTAACTATGGCTACACCTTC

J gene: TRBJ2-3
D gene: .
clone size: .
V gene: TRBV9
CDR3 protein: CASSVLVSDTQYF
CDR3 DNA: TGTGCCAGCAGCGTATTAGTTTCAGATACGCAGTATTTT

J gene: TRBJ2-4
D gene: .
clone size: .
V gene: TRBV20-1
CDR3 protein: CSARWQIKNIQYF
CDR3 DNA: TGCAGTGCTAGGTGGCAGATAAAAAACATTCAGTACTTC

J gene: TRBJ2-1
D gene: TRBD1
clone size: many
V gene: TRBV10-3
CDR3 protein: CAISTGGLASSYNEQFF
CDR3 DNA: TGTGCCATCAGTACAGGGGGCTTAGCAAGCTCCTACAATGAGCAGTTCTTC

J gene: TRBJ1-1
D gene: TRBD1
clone size: .
V gene: TRBV28
CDR3 protein: CASADRGAFF
CDR3 DNA: TGTGCCAGCGCGGACAGGGGAGCTTTCTTT

J gene: TRBJ2-7
D gene: TRBD1
clone size: many
V gene: TRBV5-1
CDR3 protein: CASSFGTGVYEQYF
CDR3 DNA: TGTGCCAGCAGCTTCGGGACAGGGGTCTACGAGCAGTACTTC

J gene: TRBJ2-3
D gene: TRBD2
clone size: .
V gene: TRBV12-3/TRBV12-4
CDR3 protein: CASNVLAASTDTQYF
CDR3 DNA: TGTGCCAGCAACGTACTAGCGGCCAGCACAGATACGCAGTATTTT

J gene: TRBJ2-3
D gene: .
clone size: many
V gene: TRBV3-1
CDR3 protein: CASTRTDKTGLLF
CDR3 DNA: TGTGCCAGCACTCGGACAGATAAGACGGGACTATTATTT

J gene: TRBJ2-7
D gene: TRBD2
clone size: .
V gene: TRBV20-1
CDR3 protein: CSATQTSDGYEQYF
CDR3 DNA: TGCAGTGCTACCCAGACTAGCGATGGCTACGAGCAGTACTTC

J gene: TRBJ2-1
D gene: TRBD2
clone size: .
V gene: TRBV11-3
CDR3 protein: CASSSGLAGVHEQFF
CDR3 DNA: TGTGCCAGCAGCTCGGGACTAGCGGGAGTGCATGAGCAGTTCTTC

J gene: TRBJ2-2
D gene: .
clone size: few
V gene: TRBV10-1
CDR3 protein: CASGGSANTGELFF
CDR3 DNA: TGCGCCAGCGGGGGCAGCGCGAACACCGGGGAGCTGTTTTTT

J gene: TRBJ2-3
D gene: TRBD1
clone size: few
V gene: TRBV20-1
CDR3 protein: CSARDRQGAKDTQYF
CDR3 DNA: TGCAGTGCTAGAGATCGACAGGGGGCAAAAGATACGCAGTATTTT